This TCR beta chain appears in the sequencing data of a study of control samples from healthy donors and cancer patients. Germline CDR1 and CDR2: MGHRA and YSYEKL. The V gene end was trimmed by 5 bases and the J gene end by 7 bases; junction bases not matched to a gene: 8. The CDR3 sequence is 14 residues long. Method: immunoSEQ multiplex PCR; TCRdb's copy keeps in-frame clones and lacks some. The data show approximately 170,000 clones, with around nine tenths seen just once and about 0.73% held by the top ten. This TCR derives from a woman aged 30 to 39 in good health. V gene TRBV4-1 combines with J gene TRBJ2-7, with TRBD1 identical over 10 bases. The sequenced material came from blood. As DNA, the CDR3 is TGCGCCAGCAGCGGGGGACAGGGGAAGGGAGAGCAGTACTTC. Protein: CASSGGQGKGEQYF.